This T cell receptor beta chain was captured by sequencing in a study of blood T cell repertoires in COVID-19. Sequenced by immunoSEQ multiplex PCR; TCRdb stores in-frame clones only, minus some. This sample has 150,000 to 200,000 clones, with about 85% found just once. This CDR3 is 15 amino acids long. Germline trimming cut 6 bases from V and 0 bases from J; bases unmatched to any gene: 1. Germline V gene lookup returns CDR1 SNHLY and CDR2 FYNNEI. The gene calls are TRBV2 and TRBJ2-2; TRBD1 matches at 10 bases. This TCR came from a man aged 70 or older with active or convalescent COVID-19. Material: peripheral blood. CDR3 nucleotide sequence: TGTGCCAGCAGGACAGGGGGCGCGAACACCGGGGAGCTGTTTTTT. Translation: CASRTGGANTGELFF.